A selection of T cell receptor beta chains follows, all from one sample in a study of beta chain features in type 1 diabetes. Clones were sequenced by immunoSEQ multiplex PCR, and TCRdb holds only the in-frame ones, with some missing. Here the sample spans 600,000 to 700,000 clones, under 15% being singletons. The sequenced sample was naive CD4+ T cells from blood. The source of these receptors is a man under 40 with type 1 diabetes. Each CDR3 is given with its conserved first and last residue. D genes are given only for firm matches. Expanded clones get a size class; other rows say once, few or many, or leave the size out.

J,D,length,V,size,DNA,CDR3
TRBJ1-2,-,13,TRBV18,few,TGTGCCAGCTCACCGGAAGGGAACTATGGCTACACCTTC,CASSPEGNYGYTF
TRBJ1-5,-,13,TRBV6-6,few,TGTGCCAGCAGTTACGGGATGGGTCAGCCCCAGCATTTT,CASSYGMGQPQHF
TRBJ2-3,-,13,TRBV18,-,TGTGCCAGCTCACAACTAGTCACAGATACGCAGTATTTT,CASSQLVTDTQYF
TRBJ2-7,-,13,TRBV18,-,TGTGCCAGCTCACCCGGGGCCGGGTTCGAGCAGTACTTC,CASSPGAGFEQYF
TRBJ2-3,-,14,TRBV6-5,few,TGTGCCAGCAGTTACTCTCTGGGGGACGATACGCAGTATTTT,CASSYSLGDDTQYF
TRBJ1-3,TRBD1,16,TRBV25-1,few,TGTGCCAGCAGTGATGGACAGGAGGGCTCTGGAAACACCATATATTTT,CASSDGQEGSGNTIYF
TRBJ2-1,TRBD2,16,TRBV9,-,TGTGCCAGCAGCGTCTCCGGGACTAACTCCTACAATGAGCAGTTCTTC,CASSVSGTNSYNEQFF
TRBJ2-2,-,16,TRBV15,-,TGTGCCACCAGCGGATATTCACAGGGAAGTGGCGGGGAGCTGTTTTTT,CATSGYSQGSGGELFF
TRBJ1-3,-,13,TRBV2,few,TGTGCCAGCAGTGCCGCCTCTGGAAACACCATATATTTT,CASSAASGNTIYF
TRBJ1-2,TRBD1,16,TRBV14,-,TGTGCCAGCAGCCCGCACCCGGCGACAGGGAACTATGGCTACACCTTC,CASSPHPATGNYGYTF
TRBJ2-3,-,15,TRBV28,few,TGTGCCAGCAGCGTCGGGACACCGTACACAGATACGCAGTATTTT,CASSVGTPYTDTQYF
TRBJ2-3,TRBD2,15,TRBV7-2,many,TGTGCCAGCAGCGATAGCGGGGTTCGCACAGATACGCAGTATTTT,CASSDSGVRTDTQYF
TRBJ1-5,-,13,TRBV4-2,-,-,CASSQDLHQPQHF
TRBJ1-5,TRBD1,13,TRBV30,few,TGTGCCTGGTCAAAGACAGGGAATCAGCCCCAGCATTTT,CAWSKTGNQPQHF
TRBJ2-7,TRBD2,15,TRBV7-2,-,TGTGCCAGCAGACAGGATAGCGGGGGCCCCTACGAGCAGTACTTC,CASRQDSGGPYEQYF
TRBJ2-3,-,14,TRBV6-5,few,TGTGCCAGCCCCGTTAGGGGTTCCAGGGATACGCAGTATTTT,CASPVRGSRDTQYF
TRBJ1-1,-,17,TRBV2,few,TGTGCCAGCAGAAACCTCGGGGGAACAGGGATGGACACTGAAGCTTTCTTT,CASRNLGGTGMDTEAFF
TRBJ1-1,-,14,TRBV7-2,few,TGTGCCAGCAGCTTAGGTCCGGTGAACACTGAAGCTTTCTTT,CASSLGPVNTEAFF
TRBJ1-6,-,14,TRBV19,few,TGTGCCGCATCTTCAAACTCCTATAATTCACCCCTCCACTTT,CAASSNSYNSPLHF
TRBJ1-2,-,15,TRBV4-3,once,TGCGCCAGCAGCCAAGGCCCCACAGGGAACTATGGCTACACCTTC,CASSQGPTGNYGYTF
TRBJ1-5,-,14,TRBV18,few,TGTGCCAGCTCACCACCGGGGGGCAATCAGCCCCAGCATTTT,CASSPPGGNQPQHF
TRBJ2-2,TRBD1,13,TRBV7-2,-,TGTGCCAGCAGCTTGGGACAGGGCGGGGAGCTGTTTTTT,CASSLGQGGELFF
TRBJ1-1,-,15,TRBV2,few,TGTGCCAGCAGCAAAGGGGCCAGGGGGAACACTGAAGCTTTCTTT,CASSKGARGNTEAFF
TRBJ1-4,TRBD1,14,TRBV6-6,few,TGTGCCAGCAGCACCGGGACAGGGTATGAAAAACTGTTTTTT,CASSTGTGYEKLFF
TRBJ1-1,-,13,TRBV7-9,-,TGTGCCAGCAGTTTAACAGGGATCGCTGAAGCTTTCTTT,CASSLTGIAEAFF
TRBJ1-2,TRBD1,14,TRBV30,-,TGTGCCGGTACGGACAGGGGGTTAAAATTTGGCTACACCTTC,CAGTDRGLKFGYTF
TRBJ2-5,TRBD1,14,TRBV7-9,-,TGTGCCAGCAGCTTAGGCCAGGGGGAAGAGACCCAGTACTTC,CASSLGQGEETQYF